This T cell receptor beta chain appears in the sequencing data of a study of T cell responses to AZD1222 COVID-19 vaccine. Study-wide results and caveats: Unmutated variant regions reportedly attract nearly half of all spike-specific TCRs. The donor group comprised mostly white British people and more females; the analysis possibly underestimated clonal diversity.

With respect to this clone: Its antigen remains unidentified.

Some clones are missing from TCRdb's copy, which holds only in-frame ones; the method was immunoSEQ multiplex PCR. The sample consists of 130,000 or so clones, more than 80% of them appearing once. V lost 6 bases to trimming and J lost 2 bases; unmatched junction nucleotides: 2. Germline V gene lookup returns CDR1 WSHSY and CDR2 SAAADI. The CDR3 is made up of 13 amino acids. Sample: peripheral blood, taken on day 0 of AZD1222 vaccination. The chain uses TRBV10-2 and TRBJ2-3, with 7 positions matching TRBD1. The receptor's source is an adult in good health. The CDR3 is CASSGTDTDTQYF. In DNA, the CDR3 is TGCGCCAGCAGCGGGACAGACACAGATACGCAGTATTTT.